The 12 T cell receptor beta chains listed next were all sequenced from one sample in a study of CD8+CD57+ T cells in acquired aplastic anemia. CD8+CD57+ cell expansion, shown by flow cytometry, had occurred in the patients selected for sequencing. For CDR3 and TCR beta VDJ profiling, genomic DNA was the template used. TCRdb re-derived calls from the reads in MiXCR, one entry per CDR3 protein. The sample lists a few hundred thousand distinct CDR3 sequences; over 25% were seen once. The sequenced sample was sorted CD4+, CD8+, or CD8+CD57+ T cells (not recorded which) from PBMCs. Receptors were obtained from a human donor with aplastic anemia.

The sample holds many counts of this clonotype. V usage is TRBV5-1 and J usage is TRBJ2-7; no clear D gene. Germline-derived CDR1 and CDR2 are SGHRS and YFSETQ. There are 13 residues in the CDR3. V lost 2 bases, J lost 4 bases, and 10 bases lay in between. CDR3 in DNA: TGCGCCAGCAGCTTCACGGACGGATACGAGCAGTACTTC. Its protein product is CASSFTDGYEQYF.

Only a few counts were recorded for this clonotype. V gene TRBV2 combines with J gene TRBJ2-2, with D unclear. The length of the CDR3 is 15 residues. Germline CDR1 and CDR2: SNHLY and FYNNEI. V lost 3 bases and J lost 0, with 8 bases in between. Written as DNA, the CDR3 is TGTGCCAGCAGTGAGGGGTATGCGAACACCGGGGAGCTGTTTTTT. Its translation is CASSEGYANTGELFF.

As to this clonotype: A much larger clone is a single base away; this may be a read error. The V call is TRBV20-1, the J call TRBJ2-7; 7 bases are a match to TRBD2. Per germline, CDR1 DFQATT and CDR2 SNEGSKA (reference sequence). The CDR3 extends over 14 amino acids. The J segment lost 9 bases and the V segment lost 3 bases, leaving 14 bases of the junction unmatched. CDR3 DNA: TGCAGTGCTAGCCGTGAGCAGAGCGGGGTCGGGCAGTACTTC. It specifies CSASREQSGVGQYF.

About this clonotype: This may come from a read error, since a much larger clone is one base off. This chain links TRBV5-4 with TRBJ2-2; D unresolved. V lost 4 bases and J 6 bases, leaving 7 bases between the germline ends. The CDR3 has 12 residues. The germline CDR1 and CDR2 sequences are SGHNT and YYREEE (reference sequence). The CDR3 reads CASSPRSGELFF. The CDR3 DNA reads as TGTGCCAGCAGCCCCCGATCCGGGGAGCTGTTTTTT.

This clonotype has a handful of counts. The chain is built from TRBV28 and TRBJ1-6, with TRBD1 matching 10 bases. From germline, CDR1 is MDHEN and CDR2 SYDVKM. The CDR3 runs 16 residues. Trimming took 1 base from V and 10 from J; bases not matched to a gene: 7. CDR3 protein: CASSLSGTGVGSPLHF. In nucleotides, the CDR3 is TGTGCCAGCAGTTTATCGGGGACAGGGGTAGGATCACCCCTCCACTTT. The variable domain in full, completed from reference TRBV28 and TRBJ1-6, reads DVKVTQSSRYLVKRTGEKVFLECVQDMDHENMFWYRQDPGLGLRLIYFSYDVKMKEKGDIPEGYSVSREKKERFSLILESASTNQTSMYLCASSLSGTGVGSPLHFGNGTRLTVT.

The chain links TRBV15 to TRBJ2-7, with 10 positions matching TRBD1. The CDR3 has 13 amino acids. V dropped 2 bases and J dropped 6; count of bases not matched to a gene: 1. The germline CDR1 and CDR2 sequences are LNHNV and YYDKDF (reference sequence). As DNA, the CDR3 is TGTGCCACCAGCAGAAGGACAGGGGGCGAGCAGTACTTC. This gives the protein CATSRRTGGEQYF.

The chain combines TRBV20-1 with TRBJ1-1, with a tentative D call TRBD1 (6 bases). There are 12 residues in the CDR3. Germline values: CDR1 DFQATT, CDR2 SNEGSKA (reference sequence). V gave up 6 bases and J gave up 8 bases, with 16 bases separating them. The CDR3 is CSAPGGTWEAFF. The DNA for the CDR3 is TGCAGTGCCCCCGGGGGCACCTGGGAAGCTTTCTTT.

This clonotype was observed many times. J is TRBJ1-6 and V is TRBV9; unclear D gene. The germline CDR1 and CDR2 sequences are SGDLS and YYNGEE. The V gene lost 1 base and the J gene lost 6 bases, with 5 bases spanning the gap. The CDR3 totals 13 residues. The CDR3 DNA follows: TGTGCCAGCAGCGTAAGGTTTAATTCACCCCTCCACTTT. Residues: CASSVRFNSPLHF.

The J gene is TRBJ1-6, the V gene TRBV30, with a possible D match to TRBD1 (6 bases). Germline V lookup: CDR1 GTSNPN, CDR2 SVGIG (reference sequence). The V end lost 5 bases, the J end lost 5 bases, and 13 bases lay between the germline ends. This CDR3 is built from 14 residues. CDR3 coding DNA: TGTGCCTGGGGACTCGGGACAAATAATTCACCCCTCCACTTT. This translates into CAWGLGTNNSPLHF.

This rearrangement joins TRBV7-3 to TRBJ2-1; TRBD1 is a possible D gene (5 bases). V dropped 1 base and J dropped 2 bases, with 15 bases sitting between them. The CDR3 length is 17 residues. Germline lookup yields CDR1 SGHTA and CDR2 FQGTGA. Here the CDR3 DNA reads TGTGCCAGCAGCTTAAATAAGTACCAGGGTACCTACAATGAGCAGTTCTTC. This encodes CASSLNKYQGTYNEQFF.

This chain links TRBV30 with TRBJ1-1; no reliable D call. Germline CDR1 GTSNPN, CDR2 SVGIG (reference sequence). V dropped 2 bases and J dropped 3 bases, with 10 bases sitting between them. The CDR3 length is 13 residues. The CDR3 sequence is CAWSTQLYTEAFF. The CDR3 region has the DNA TGTGCCTGGAGTACACAACTGTACACTGAAGCTTTCTTT.

This clonotype was counted only a few times. This chain connects TRBV4-2 to TRBJ2-3; the D gene is possibly TRBD1 (6 bases). Germline V gene data show CDR1 as LGHNA and CDR2 as YNFKEQ. The CDR3 is 16 amino acids. The ends were cut back, 5 bases at V and 4 bases at J, with 19 bases in the middle. The CDR3 is CASSGRQAWASDTQYF. The DNA of the CDR3 is TGTGCCAGCAGCGGTCGACAGGCCTGGGCCTCAGATACGCAGTATTTT.